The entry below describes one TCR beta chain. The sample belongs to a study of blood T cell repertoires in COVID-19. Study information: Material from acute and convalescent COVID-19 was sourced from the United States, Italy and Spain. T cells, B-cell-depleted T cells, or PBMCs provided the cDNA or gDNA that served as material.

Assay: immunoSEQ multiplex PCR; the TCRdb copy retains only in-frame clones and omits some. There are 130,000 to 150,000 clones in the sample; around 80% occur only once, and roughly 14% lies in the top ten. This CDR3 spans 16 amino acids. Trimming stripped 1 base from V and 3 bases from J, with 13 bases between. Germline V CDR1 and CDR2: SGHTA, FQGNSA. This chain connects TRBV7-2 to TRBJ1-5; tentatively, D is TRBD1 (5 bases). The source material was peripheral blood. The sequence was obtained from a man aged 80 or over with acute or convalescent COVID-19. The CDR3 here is CASSLVGAGNNQPQHF. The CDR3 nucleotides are TGTGCCAGCAGCTTAGTAGGGGCAGGGAACAATCAGCCCCAGCATTTT.